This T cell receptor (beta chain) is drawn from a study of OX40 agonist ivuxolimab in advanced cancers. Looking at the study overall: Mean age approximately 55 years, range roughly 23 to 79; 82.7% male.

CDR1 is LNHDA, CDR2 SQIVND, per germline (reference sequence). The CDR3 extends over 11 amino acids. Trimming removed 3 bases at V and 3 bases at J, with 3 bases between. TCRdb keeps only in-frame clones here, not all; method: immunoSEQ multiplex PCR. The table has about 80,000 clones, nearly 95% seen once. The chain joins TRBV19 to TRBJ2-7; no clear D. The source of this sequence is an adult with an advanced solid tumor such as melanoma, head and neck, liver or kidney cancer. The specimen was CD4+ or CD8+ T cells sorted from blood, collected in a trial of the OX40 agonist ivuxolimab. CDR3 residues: CASSMSYEQYF. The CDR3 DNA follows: TGTGCCAGTAGTATGAGCTACGAGCAGTACTTC.